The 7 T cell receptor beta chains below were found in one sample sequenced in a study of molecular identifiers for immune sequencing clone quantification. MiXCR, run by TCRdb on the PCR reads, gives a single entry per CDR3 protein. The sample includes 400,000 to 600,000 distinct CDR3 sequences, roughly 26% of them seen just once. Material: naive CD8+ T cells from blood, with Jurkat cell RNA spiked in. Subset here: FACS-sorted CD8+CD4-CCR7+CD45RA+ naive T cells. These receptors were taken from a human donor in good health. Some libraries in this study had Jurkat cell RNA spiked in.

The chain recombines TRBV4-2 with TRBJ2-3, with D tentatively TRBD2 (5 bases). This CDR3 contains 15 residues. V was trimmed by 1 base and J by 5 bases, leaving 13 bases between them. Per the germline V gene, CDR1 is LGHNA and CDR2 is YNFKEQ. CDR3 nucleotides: TGTGCCAGCAGCCAAGGCGGGTCGTCGGGAGATACGCAGTATTTT. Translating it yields CASSQGGSSGDTQYF.

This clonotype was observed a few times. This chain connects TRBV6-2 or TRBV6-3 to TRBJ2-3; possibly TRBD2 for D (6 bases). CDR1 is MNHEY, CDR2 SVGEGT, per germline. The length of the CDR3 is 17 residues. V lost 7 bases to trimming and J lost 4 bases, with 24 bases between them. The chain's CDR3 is CASITPGVGADADTQYF. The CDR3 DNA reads TGTGCCAGCATCACCCCGGGAGTTGGGGCCGACGCAGATACGCAGTATTTT.

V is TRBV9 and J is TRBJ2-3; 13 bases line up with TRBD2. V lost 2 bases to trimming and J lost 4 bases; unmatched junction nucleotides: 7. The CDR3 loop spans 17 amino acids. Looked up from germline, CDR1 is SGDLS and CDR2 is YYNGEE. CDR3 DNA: TGTGCCAGCAGCGTGACGGGACTAGCGGGAATCTCAGATACGCAGTATTTT. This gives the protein CASSVTGLAGISDTQYF.

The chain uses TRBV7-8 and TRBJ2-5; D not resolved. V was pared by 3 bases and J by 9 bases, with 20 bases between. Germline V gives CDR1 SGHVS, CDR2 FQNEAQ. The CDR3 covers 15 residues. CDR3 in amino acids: CASSFLGAHQGSQYF. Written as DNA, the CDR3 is TGTGCCAGCAGCTTCCTGGGTGCCCACCAAGGGTCCCAGTACTTC.

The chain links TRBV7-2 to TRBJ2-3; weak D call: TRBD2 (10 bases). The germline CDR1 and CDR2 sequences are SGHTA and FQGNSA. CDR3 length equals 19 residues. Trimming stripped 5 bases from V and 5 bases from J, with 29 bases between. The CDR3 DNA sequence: TGTGCCAGCAGCCTACTCCGGGACAGGGTAGCGGGAGGCGAAGATACGCAGTATTTT. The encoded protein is CASSLLRDRVAGGEDTQYF.

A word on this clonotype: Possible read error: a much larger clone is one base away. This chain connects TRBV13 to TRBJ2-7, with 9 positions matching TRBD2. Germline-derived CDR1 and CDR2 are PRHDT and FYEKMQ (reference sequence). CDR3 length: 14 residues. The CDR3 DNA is TGTGCCAGCAGCCACGGGACTAGCTCCCACGAGCAGTACTTC. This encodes CASSHGTSSHEQYF.

The CDR3, as DNA: TGCGCCAGCAGCCAAGATAGGACAGGGATGAACACTGAAGCTTTCTTT. Its protein is CASSQDRTGMNTEAFF. This rearrangement joins TRBV4-3 to TRBJ1-1, with 8 bases lining up with TRBD1. With V trimmed by 0 bases and J by 0 bases, 3 bases remained unmatched. Germline V gene sequence: CDR1 LGHNA, CDR2 YSLEER. The CDR3 runs 16 residues.